Below, 21 T cell receptor beta chains from the same sample are listed, as sequenced in a study of beta chain features in type 1 diabetes. Expressed TCRB transcripts got sequenced, as all isolated RNA was reverse transcribed. The table came from immunoSEQ multiplex PCR; TCRdb's copy has only in-frame clones and leaves some out. The sample includes a few hundred thousand clones, around 13% of them seen just once. The sequencing sample was made of naive CD4+ T cells from blood. The receptors here all came from a young man in good health.

In its sample, this clone was seen a few times. This chain links TRBV14 with TRBJ1-1; D call uncertain. CDR3 size: 14 residues. The germline V gene has CDR1 SGHDN and CDR2 FVKESK. Between the trimmed V and J ends, which lost 2 bases and 1 base, there was a span of 8 bases. The CDR3 spells CASSQSGRNTEAFF. CDR3 coding DNA: TGTGCCAGCAGCCAAAGCGGCCGGAACACTGAAGCTTTCTTT.

The V call is TRBV18, the J call TRBJ2-7; 7 nucleotides line up with TRBD1. The ends lost 5 bases at V and 6 bases at J; junction bases unmatched: 4. The CDR3 consists of 12 residues. Germline lookup yields CDR1 KGHSH and CDR2 LQKENI. This CDR3 reads CASSSSGGEQYV. CDR3 DNA: TGTGCCAGCTCATCCTCAGGGGGCGAGCAGTACGTC.

The gene calls are TRBV14 and TRBJ2-5; possible D gene TRBD2, 6 bases. The CDR3 totals 17 residues. V was trimmed by 1 base and J by 0 bases, leaving 15 bases between them. Germline loops: CDR1 SGHDN, CDR2 FVKESK. CDR3 region: CASSQGRGSANQETQYF. The DNA for the CDR3 is TGTGCCAGCAGCCAAGGGAGGGGCTCGGCTAACCAAGAGACCCAGTACTTC.

This clone was observed a few times. V is TRBV5-1 and J is TRBJ1-2; the D gene is possibly TRBD1 (6 bases). Looked up from germline, CDR1 is SGHRS and CDR2 is YFSETQ. Trimming cost V 3 bases and J 4 bases, with 10 bases left between them. The CDR3 totals 13 residues. CDR3 sequence: CASSYDRSYGYTF. Written as DNA, the CDR3 is TGCGCCAGCAGCTACGACAGGAGCTATGGCTACACCTTC.

This clone occurred a few times. The rearrangement uses TRBV6-5 and TRBJ2-7; 7 bases align to TRBD1. After removal of 4 bases from V and 2 bases from J, the junction contained 5 bases not matched to a gene. This CDR3 has 14 amino acids. Germline-derived CDR1 and CDR2 are MNHEY and SVGAGI. The CDR3 DNA reads TGTGCCAGCAGTTCGGGACAGAGCACCTACGAGCAGTACTTC. Its protein is CASSSGQSTYEQYF.

A few counts support this clone. The chain combines TRBV30 with TRBJ2-4; D call uncertain. In germline, CDR1 is GTSNPN, CDR2 SVGIG (reference sequence). The CDR3 extends over 14 amino acids. V lost 3 bases to trimming and J lost 0 bases, with 9 bases between them. The CDR3 sequence: CAWRSELAKNIQYF. The CDR3 DNA sequence: TGTGCCTGGAGGAGTGAGCTAGCCAAAAACATTCAGTACTTC.

V is TRBV9 and J is TRBJ2-1, with TRBD1 matching 10 bases. V shed 0 bases and J 7 bases; nucleotides not matched to a gene: 7. This CDR3 is built from 16 residues. The germline CDR1 and CDR2 sequences are SGDLS and YYNGEE. CDR3 region: CASSVADRGIGNEQFF. As DNA, the CDR3 is TGTGCCAGCAGCGTAGCGGACAGGGGGATAGGTAATGAGCAGTTCTTC.

The chain links TRBV29-1 to TRBJ2-1; possibly TRBD1 or TRBD2 for D (5 bases each). Germline loops: CDR1 SQVTM, CDR2 ANQGSEA. Trimming cost V 4 bases and J 7 bases, with 11 bases left between them. The CDR3 spans 12 residues. The CDR3 is CSVVRGVNEQFF. CDR3 in DNA: TGCAGCGTTGTGAGAGGGGTAAATGAGCAGTTCTTC.

The chain joins TRBV5-6 to TRBJ2-7; D unclear. This CDR3 spans 14 amino acids. CDR1 and CDR2 (germline): SGHDT, YYEEEE. Trimming shortened V by 6 bases and J by 0 bases, and 13 bases separated the two germline ends. CDR3 loop: CASTGRASSYEQYV. The CDR3 DNA is TGTGCCAGCACCGGAAGGGCGAGCTCCTACGAGCAGTACGTC.

This clone turned up a few times. V is TRBV19 and J is TRBJ2-3; a weak D match, TRBD2 (5 bases). This CDR3 has 16 amino acids. Germline V CDR1 and CDR2: LNHDA, SQIVND (reference sequence). V shed 10 bases and J shed 2 bases, with 22 bases lying between them. The DNA of the CDR3 is TGTGCCACCCAGAAGGAGTCTAGCATATTCACAGATACGCAGTATTTT. Residues: CATQKESSIFTDTQYF.

The CDR3 loop reads CASSLRAFYEQYV. In DNA form, the CDR3 reads TGTGCCAGCAGCCTTCGCGCGTTCTACGAGCAGTACGTC. The rearrangement links TRBV11-3 to TRBJ2-7; D unresolved. The CDR3 covers 13 residues. Trimming took 5 bases from V and 3 from J, leaving 11 bases between them. CDR1 is SGHNT and CDR2 is YENEEA in the germline V gene.

This clone was seen only a few times. This chain connects TRBV14 to TRBJ1-2, with a tentative D call TRBD1 (5 bases). Trimming removed 2 bases at V and 2 bases at J, with 12 bases between. Per the germline V gene, CDR1 is SGHDN and CDR2 is FVKESK. The CDR3 is 15 amino acids. The CDR3 DNA sequence: TGTGCCAGCAGCCAATTCCAGGGCATCAACTATGGCTACACCTTC. Its protein product is CASSQFQGINYGYTF.

CDR3 coding DNA: TGTGCCATCAGTGCGCGGCAGGAGGGGGCCAAAAACATTCAGTACTTC. This gives the protein CAISARQEGAKNIQYF. This chain uses TRBV10-3 with TRBJ2-4; maybe TRBD2 (6 bases). Germline V gives CDR1 ENHRY, CDR2 SYGVKD. The CDR3 spans 16 residues. V was trimmed by 4 bases and J by 1 base, leaving 14 bases between them.

This clone occurred a few times. V and J are TRBV9 and TRBJ2-5, with D possibly being TRBD2 (5 bases). Trimming stripped 4 bases from V and 3 bases from J, with 13 bases between. The V gene's germline CDR1 is SGDLS and CDR2 YYNGEE. This CDR3 has 14 residues. CDR3 sequence (DNA): TGTGCCAGCAGCCCCCTCGGGGTCAAAGAGACCCAGTACTTC. Its protein product is CASSPLGVKETQYF.

This rearrangement joins TRBV6-5 to TRBJ2-7; D is unclear. CDR1 is MNHEY and CDR2 is SVGAGI in the germline V gene. The V gene lost 0 bases and the J gene lost 4 bases, with 10 bases spanning the gap. The CDR3 is 14 amino acids. The CDR3 nucleotides are TGTGCCAGCAGTTACTCCCCAGCAGATTACGAGCAGTACGTC. This codes for CASSYSPADYEQYV.

The sample holds a few counts of this clone. The chain couples TRBV6-1 to TRBJ2-3, with 8 bases fitting TRBD2. The CDR3 runs to 14 residues. Trimming removed 8 bases from V and 3 bases from J; junction bases left unmatched: 7. Germline V gene data show CDR1 as MNHNS and CDR2 as SASEGT. The CDR3 coding sequence is TGTGCCAGCGCAGTGGGACTAGGGACAGATACGCAGTATTTT. Encoded protein: CASAVGLGTDTQYF.

This clone was seen more than once but under ten times. The V call is TRBV11-2, the J call TRBJ2-5; 7 positions match TRBD2. The CDR3 runs to 15 residues. After removal of 5 bases from V and 5 bases from J, the junction contained 11 bases not matched to a gene. Germline lookup yields CDR1 SGHAT and CDR2 FQNNGV. The CDR3 loop reads CASSLGLDGGETQYF. DNA of the CDR3: TGTGCCAGCAGCCTCGGACTAGACGGAGGGGAGACCCAGTACTTC. Looking up the rest from reference TRBV11-2 and TRBJ2-5 gives the full variable domain: EAGVAQSPRYKIIEKRQSVAFWCNPISGHATLYWYQQILGQGPKLLIQFQNNGVVDDSQLPKDRFSAERLKGVDSTLKIQPAKLEDSAVYLCASSLGLDGGETQYFGPGTRLLVL.

The chain combines TRBV9 with TRBJ2-7; a possible D gene is TRBD2 (5 bases). Looked up from germline, CDR1 is SGDLS and CDR2 is YYNGEE. The ends were cut back, 3 bases at V and 4 bases at J, with 17 bases in the middle. The CDR3 spans 15 residues. This chain's CDR3 is CASSGPTSKAYEQYF. DNA for the CDR3: TGTGCCAGCAGCGGGCCTACTAGTAAAGCATACGAGCAGTACTTC.

This clone has more than one count but fewer than ten. The chain employs TRBV21-1 and TRBJ1-1. TRBV21-1 is a pseudogene segment. The CDR3 has 14 residues. This CDR3 reads CASSKSRDATEAFF. Here the CDR3 DNA reads TGTGCCAGCAGCAAAAGCCGGGACGCGACTGAAGCTTTCTTT.

This clone was observed a handful of times. This chain links TRBV7-9 with TRBJ2-1; D possibly corresponds to TRBD2 (5 bases). This CDR3 has 15 amino acids. Trimming took off 8 bases at V and 1 base at J, with 15 bases between the two ends. Germline CDR1 SEHNR, CDR2 FQNEAQ (reference sequence). CDR3 sequence reads: CASGLGVLSYNEQFF. In DNA form, the CDR3 reads TGTGCCAGCGGACTTGGGGTCCTATCCTACAATGAGCAGTTCTTC.

This clone occurred a few times. The rearrangement links TRBV30 to TRBJ1-2, with TRBD1 matching over 9 bases. Germline CDR1 and CDR2: GTSNPN and SVGIG (reference sequence). The CDR3 length is 15 residues. V lost 3 bases to trimming and J lost 1 base; unmatched junction nucleotides: 6. The CDR3, as DNA: TGTGCCTGGAGCCTCGGGACAGGGTTTAACTATGGCTACACCTTC. It is translated as CAWSLGTGFNYGYTF.